This TCR beta chain was observed in a study of blood T cell repertoires in COVID-19. As for the study in general: T cells, B-cell-depleted T cells, or PBMCs provided the cDNA or gDNA that served as material.

The V gene's germline CDR1 is SGHDN and CDR2 FVKESK. The CDR3 length is 13 residues. With 4 bases removed from V and 7 bases from J, the gap between germline ends came to 11 bases. Repertoires were generated with immunoSEQ multiplex PCR, while TCRdb's copy carries only in-frame clones and drops some. The table lists some 260,000 clones, just over 90% of them singletons, with 1.5% to 2% in the top ten. Individuals drawn from under 30 US areas were roughly 18 to 89 years old. Cohorts were determined from participant-reported clinical history. This receptor was taken from a young woman who had recovered from COVID-19. V and J are TRBV14 and TRBJ1-5; D unresolved. Sequencing used PBMCs or T cells enriched from blood (not recorded which). The CDR3 loop reads CASSPHEGQPQHF. The CDR3 DNA follows: TGTGCCAGCAGCCCTCATGAGGGACAGCCCCAGCATTTT.